One T cell receptor beta chain is described in this entry. The antigen is unknown. These data belong to a study of shared clonotypes between healthy human individuals. The repertoire was sequenced with immunoSEQ multiplex PCR; TCRdb's copy has only in-frame clones and lacks some. The sample has some 2.1 million clones; approximately 94% are singletons. Naive CD8 cells, CD45RO-negative and positively selected for CCR7, excluded terminally differentiated effector memory CD45RA+ cells. Only Caucasian adults living in Nashville, Tennessee made up the donor group. Overall study findings and caveats: Against clonotypes common to all four donors, non-shared ones had lower generation probabilities.

The CDR3 loop spans 14 amino acids. Trimming stripped 5 bases from V and 0 bases from J, with 8 bases between. Germline V CDR1 and CDR2: MNHEY, SMNVEV (reference sequence). Sequenced input: naive CD8+ T cells sorted from blood. The V call is TRBV27, the J call TRBJ2-1, with a possible D match to TRBD1 (5 bases). This TCR was recovered from a man aged 18 to 35 in good health. In nucleotides, the CDR3 is TGTGCCAGCAGTGTAACAGGCTCCTACAATGAGCAGTTCTTC. It translates to CASSVTGSYNEQFF.